The 27 T cell receptor beta chains in this list originate from one sample, sequenced in a study of shared clonotypes between healthy human individuals. Naivety among CD8 cells was defined by CD45RO negativity and positive CCR7 selection, thereby excluding terminally differentiated effector memory CD45RA+ cells. Method: immunoSEQ multiplex PCR; TCRdb's copy keeps in-frame clones and lacks some. The profile shows about 550,000 clones, 95% to 96% of them singletons. Sequencing was done on a sample of naive CD8+ T cells sorted from blood. The receptors originated from a woman younger than 45 in good health.

This chain joins TRBV10-3 and TRBJ2-4; TRBD1 aligns across 8 bases. The J segment lost 3 bases and the V segment lost 5 bases, leaving 6 bases of the junction unmatched. This CDR3 is 15 amino acids long. Germline-derived CDR1 and CDR2 are ENHRY and SYGVKD. The CDR3 loop reads CAISQGAGDKNIQYF. The CDR3, as DNA: TGTGCCATCAGTCAGGGGGCTGGGGACAAAAACATTCAGTACTTC.

This sequence joins TRBV5-4 and TRBJ2-7; D may match TRBD1 or TRBD2 (6 bases each). Between the trimmed V and J ends, which lost 0 bases and 3 bases, there was a span of 10 bases. Germline V lookup: CDR1 SGHNT, CDR2 YYREEE (reference sequence). The CDR3 is made up of 14 amino acids. The chain's CDR3 is CASSLGGAFYEQYF. CDR3 sequence (DNA): TGTGCCAGCAGCTTGGGGGGGGCGTTCTACGAGCAGTACTTC.

The chain carries TRBV28 and TRBJ1-2; D uncertain. Germline CDR1 is MDHEN and CDR2 is SYDVKM. V lost 4 bases, J lost 2 bases, and 8 bases lay in between. The CDR3 runs to 13 residues. In nucleotides, the CDR3 is TGTGCCAGCAGTTCGCGAAGCAACTATGGCTACACCTTC. Translating it yields CASSSRSNYGYTF.

V is TRBV28 and J is TRBJ2-1, with D perhaps matching TRBD1 (5 bases). The CDR3 is made up of 15 amino acids. V was trimmed by 6 bases and J by 3 bases, leaving 15 bases between them. The germline V gene has CDR1 MDHEN and CDR2 SYDVKM. The CDR3: CASSTQGGLYNEQFF. The CDR3, as DNA: TGTGCCAGCAGCACCCAGGGTGGCCTCTACAATGAGCAGTTCTTC.

V is TRBV28 and J is TRBJ2-5; D perhaps matches TRBD1 (7 bases). The germline V gene has CDR1 MDHEN and CDR2 SYDVKM. The CDR3 is 11 residues long. This CDR3 is CATGRLETQYF. The CDR3 nucleotides are TGTGCGACAGGGAGGTTAGAGACCCAGTACTTC.

This clone has just one count. This chain connects TRBV13 to TRBJ1-4; 9 nucleotides match TRBD1. V lost 5 bases to trimming and J lost 7 bases; unmatched junction nucleotides: 8. The CDR3 length is 15 residues. CDR1 is PRHDT and CDR2 is FYEKMQ in the germline V gene (reference sequence). CDR3 loop: CASSQNRGQVEKLFF. The CDR3 nucleotides read TGTGCCAGCAGCCAAAACAGGGGGCAGGTTGAAAAACTGTTTTTT.

The V and J genes are TRBV9 and TRBJ2-3; D is uncertain. V was cut by 1 base and J by 5 bases, with 5 bases left in between. The CDR3 extends over 12 amino acids. Germline CDR1 SGDLS, CDR2 YYNGEE. The CDR3 sequence is CASSVIEDTQYF. The CDR3 coding sequence is TGTGCCAGCAGCGTAATAGAAGATACGCAGTATTTT.

This chain joins TRBV27 and TRBJ2-1; 12 nucleotides align to TRBD2. Germline V gives CDR1 MNHEY, CDR2 SMNVEV (reference sequence). This CDR3 contains 16 residues. The J segment lost 4 bases and the V segment lost 2 bases, leaving 3 bases of the junction unmatched. For the CDR3, the DNA is TGTGCCAGCAGTTTAGGGACTAGCGGGTTTTACAATGAGCAGTTCTTC. This sequence encodes CASSLGTSGFYNEQFF.

V usage is TRBV7-6 and J usage is TRBJ2-1, with 9 positions matching TRBD1. With 5 bases clipped from V and 9 bases from J, the junction kept 8 bases outside the gene matches. CDR1 SGHVS and CDR2 FNYEAQ come from the germline V gene. This CDR3 comprises 14 residues. The CDR3: CASSHGTGWGEQFF. For the CDR3, the DNA is TGTGCCAGCAGCCATGGGACAGGGTGGGGTGAGCAGTTCTTC.

The chain links TRBV9 to TRBJ2-7; TRBD2 agrees at 7 bases. J lost 4 bases, V lost 0 bases, and 7 bases had no gene match. The CDR3 totals 15 residues. Germline V gives CDR1 SGDLS, CDR2 YYNGEE. CDR3 region: CASSVGGSLVYEQYF. The CDR3 DNA reads as TGTGCCAGCAGCGTAGGCGGGAGTTTGGTATACGAGCAGTACTTC.

The chain is built from TRBV9 and TRBJ1-2; 8 bases are shared with TRBD1. Germline assignment: CDR1 SGDLS and CDR2 YYNGEE. The CDR3 spans 15 residues. V dropped 3 bases and J dropped 8; count of bases not matched to a gene: 12. The CDR3 nucleotides are TGTGCCAGCAGCGCCCGGACAGGGAACCTTATGGGCTACACCTTC. It specifies CASSARTGNLMGYTF.

V gene TRBV19 combines with J gene TRBJ2-1; weak D call: TRBD2 (6 bases). Germline CDR1 and CDR2: LNHDA and SQIVND (reference sequence). V was trimmed by 0 bases and J by 4 bases, leaving 16 bases between them. CDR3 length: 17 amino acids. CDR3 protein: CASSIDRGAGAYNEQFF. The DNA of the CDR3 is TGTGCCAGTAGTATAGATCGAGGAGCGGGTGCTTACAATGAGCAGTTCTTC.

V is TRBV28 and J is TRBJ1-1, with D hard to call. CDR1 MDHEN and CDR2 SYDVKM come from the germline V gene. CDR3 size: 16 residues. Trimming removed 4 bases at V and 2 bases at J, with 17 bases between. CDR3: CASSSYWEEANTEAFF. Here the CDR3 DNA reads TGTGCCAGCAGTTCCTATTGGGAGGAGGCTAACACTGAAGCTTTCTTT.

The gene calls are TRBV2 and TRBJ2-5; TRBD1 aligns across 7 bases. V gave up 3 bases and J gave up 11 bases; unmatched junction bases: 6. The CDR3 has 12 amino acids. The V gene's germline CDR1 is SNHLY and CDR2 FYNNEI. The CDR3 coding sequence is TGTGCCAGCAGTGAGGCAGGGGGTGAGCAGTACTTC. This translates into CASSEAGGEQYF.

This rearrangement joins TRBV9 to TRBJ2-5; perhaps TRBD2 as D (5 bases). The last part of the DNA fits TRBJ2-7 better; the J call may be wrong. This CDR3 has 13 residues. Germline values: CDR1 SGDLS, CDR2 YYNGEE. CDR3 sequence reads: CASSVDLAHEQYF. The CDR3, as DNA: TGTGCCAGCAGCGTAGACCTAGCCCACGAGCAGTACTTC.

The chain carries TRBV27 and TRBJ2-3, with 8 bases fitting TRBD2. The CDR3 is 15 residues long. Germline trimming cut 5 bases from V and 2 bases from J; bases unmatched to any gene: 6. CDR1 and CDR2 from the germline V gene are MNHEY and SMNVEV (reference sequence). The chain's CDR3 is CASSELSGITDTQYF. CDR3 nucleotide sequence: TGTGCCAGCAGTGAACTTAGCGGGATCACAGATACGCAGTATTTT.

CDR3 region: CASSPSGGWNEQFF. DNA for the CDR3: TGTGCCAGCAGTCCTTCGGGGGGCTGGAATGAGCAGTTCTTC. The genes are TRBV27 and TRBJ2-1; perhaps TRBD2 as D (7 bases). This CDR3 is 14 amino acids long. Trimming removed 5 bases at V and 7 bases at J, with 15 bases between. Germline V CDR1 and CDR2: MNHEY, SMNVEV (reference sequence).

V gene TRBV5-8 combines with J gene TRBJ2-3, with D possibly TRBD1 on 6 matching bases. The CDR3 runs 15 residues. Deletions cut 0 bases from V and 2 bases from J, with 10 bases between. Germline values: CDR1 SGHTS, CDR2 YDEGEE. CDR3 bases: TGTGCCAGCAGCTTGGGGGACACCTACACAGATACGCAGTATTTT. Protein sequence: CASSLGDTYTDTQYF.

The rearrangement joins TRBV28 to TRBJ2-2; D may be TRBD1 (6 bases). This CDR3 comprises 13 residues. Per the germline V gene, CDR1 is MDHEN and CDR2 is SYDVKM. V lost 2 bases and J lost 6, with 7 bases in between. CDR3 sequence (DNA): TGTGCCAGCAGTTTAGGACAGTCCGGGGAGCTGTTTTTT. It encodes CASSLGQSGELFF.

V usage is TRBV19 and J usage is TRBJ1-2; maybe TRBD1 (5 bases). V dropped 3 bases and J dropped 1 base, with 9 bases sitting between them. Looked up from germline, CDR1 is LNHDA and CDR2 is SQIVND (reference sequence). The CDR3 is 14 amino acids. CDR3 in DNA: TGTGCCAGTAGTATCTTGACAGATAACTATGGCTACACCTTC. Amino acid sequence: CASSILTDNYGYTF. Supplemented by reference TRBV19 and TRBJ1-2, the full variable domain reads DGGITQSPKYLFRKEGQNVTLSCEQNLNHDAMYWYRQDPGQGLRLIYYSQIVNDFQKGDIAEGYSVSREKKESFPLTVTSAQKNPTAFYLCASSILTDNYGYTFGSGTRLTVV.

V is TRBV2 and J is TRBJ2-7; TRBD1 agrees at 9 bases. The CDR3 covers 14 residues. After removal of 6 bases from V and 3 bases from J, the junction contained 6 bases not matched to a gene. Looked up from germline, CDR1 is SNHLY and CDR2 is FYNNEI. Here the CDR3 DNA reads TGTGCCAGCAGGATAGGACAGGGGTACTACGAGCAGTACTTC. Translation gives CASRIGQGYYEQYF.

This chain connects TRBV13 to TRBJ2-5, with a possible D match to TRBD2 (6 bases). This CDR3 contains 14 residues. Germline V lookup: CDR1 PRHDT, CDR2 FYEKMQ (reference sequence). Trimming pared 3 bases from V and 6 bases from J, leaving 14 bases between. The CDR3 reads CASSLGSGGKTQYF. As DNA, the CDR3 is TGTGCCAGCAGCTTGGGCTCCGGGGGAAAGACCCAGTACTTC.

The chain links TRBV9 to TRBJ2-7; D gene uncertain. V lost 0 bases and J lost 5, with 15 bases in between. CDR3 size: 15 residues. Looked up from germline, CDR1 is SGDLS and CDR2 is YYNGEE. CDR3 loop: CASSVGHLSAHEQYF. Here the CDR3 DNA reads TGTGCCAGCAGCGTAGGGCACCTTAGTGCCCACGAGCAGTACTTC. The variable domain in full, completed from reference TRBV9 and TRBJ2-7, reads DSGVTQTPKHLITATGQRVTLRCSPRSGDLSVYWYQQSLDQGLQFLIQYYNGEERAKGNILERFSAQQFPDLHSELNLSSLELGDSALYFCASSVGHLSAHEQYFGPGTRLTVT.

This chain connects TRBV2 to TRBJ1-1, with a possible D match to TRBD1 (5 bases). The V end lost 0 bases, the J end lost 11 bases, and 28 bases lay between the germline ends. The CDR3 sequence is 18 residues long. CDR1 and CDR2 (germline): SNHLY, FYNNEI. CDR3 coding DNA: TGTGCCAGCAGTGAAGCTGGCGTGGGGACTGGGATCTCGGGATCGGCTTTCTTT. Its translation is CASSEAGVGTGISGSAFF.

This chain links TRBV4-2 with TRBJ2-5; D is unresolved. V was pared by 4 bases and J by 0 bases, with 12 bases between. Germline V gives CDR1 LGHNA, CDR2 YNFKEQ. The CDR3 spans 15 residues. The CDR3 DNA is TGTGCCAGCAGCCCCCCCAGCACCCACCAAGAGACCCAGTACTTC. Protein: CASSPPSTHQETQYF.

This chain uses TRBV2 with TRBJ2-7, with D maybe TRBD1 (5 bases). CDR1 and CDR2 (germline): SNHLY, FYNNEI. This CDR3 region has 13 residues. The germline V and J ends were trimmed by 6 bases and 2 bases, with 11 bases remaining between them. CDR3 region: CASRDTGTYEQYF. The DNA of the CDR3 is TGTGCCAGCAGGGACACTGGTACCTACGAGCAGTACTTC.

V usage is TRBV30 and J usage is TRBJ1-5; no clear D. Trimming shortened V by 2 bases and J by 3 bases, and 8 bases separated the two germline ends. The CDR3 covers 13 residues. The germline gives CDR1 GTSNPN, CDR2 SVGIG (reference sequence). The CDR3 sequence is CAWSMADNQPQHF. CDR3 coding DNA: TGTGCCTGGAGTATGGCGGACAATCAGCCCCAGCATTTT.